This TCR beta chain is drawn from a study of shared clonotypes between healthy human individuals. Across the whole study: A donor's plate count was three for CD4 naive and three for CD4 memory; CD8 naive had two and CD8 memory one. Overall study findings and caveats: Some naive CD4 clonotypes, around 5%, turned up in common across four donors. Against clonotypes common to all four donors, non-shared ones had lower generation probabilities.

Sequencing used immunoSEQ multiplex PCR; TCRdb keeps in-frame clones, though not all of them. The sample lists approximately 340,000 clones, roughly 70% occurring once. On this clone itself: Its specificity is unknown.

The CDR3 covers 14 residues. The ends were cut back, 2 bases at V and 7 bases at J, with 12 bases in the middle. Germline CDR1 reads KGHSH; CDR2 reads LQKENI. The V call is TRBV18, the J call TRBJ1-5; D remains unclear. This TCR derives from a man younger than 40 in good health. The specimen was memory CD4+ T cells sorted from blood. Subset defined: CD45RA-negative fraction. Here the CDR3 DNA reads TGTGCCAGCTCACCATCCGGGGATCGACAGCCCCAGCATTTT. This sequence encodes CASSPSGDRQPQHF.